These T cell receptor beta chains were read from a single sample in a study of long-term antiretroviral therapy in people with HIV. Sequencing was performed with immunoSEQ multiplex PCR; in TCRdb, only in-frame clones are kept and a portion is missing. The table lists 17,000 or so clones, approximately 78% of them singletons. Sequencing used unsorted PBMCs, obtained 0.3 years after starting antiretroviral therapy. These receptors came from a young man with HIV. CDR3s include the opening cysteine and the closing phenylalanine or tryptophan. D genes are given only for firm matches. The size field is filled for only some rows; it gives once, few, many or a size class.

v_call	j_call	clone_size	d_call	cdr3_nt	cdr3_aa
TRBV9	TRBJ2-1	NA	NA	TGTGCCAGCAGCGGCGGGACTGGTCTGATATGGGAGCAGTTCTTC	CASSGGTGLIWEQFF
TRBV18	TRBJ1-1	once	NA	TGTGCCAGCTCACCGGCGGGGCGCGGGAACACTGAAGCTTTCTTT	CASSPAGRGNTEAFF
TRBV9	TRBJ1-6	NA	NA	TGTGCCAGCAGCGTCGAGGGCAGGGGAGGCCCTAATTCACCCCTCCACTTT	CASSVEGRGGPNSPLHF
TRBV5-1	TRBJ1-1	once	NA	TGCGCCAGCAGCTTGGCTACGGGGTTCACTGAAGCTTTCTTT	CASSLATGFTEAFF
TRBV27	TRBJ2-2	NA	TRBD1	TGTGCCAGCAGTTGGGGAGACAGGGCCGGGGAGCTGTTTTTT	CASSWGDRAGELFF
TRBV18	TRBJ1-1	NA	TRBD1	TGTGCCAGCTCACCACATACAGGGGAGAATACTGAAGCTTTCTTT	CASSPHTGENTEAFF
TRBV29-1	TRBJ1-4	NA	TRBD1	TGCAGCGTTGAATCGACAGGGGATCATGAAAAACTGTTTTTT	CSVESTGDHEKLFF
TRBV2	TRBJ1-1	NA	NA	TGTGCCAGCAGTGCGGGGGTCGTCTCTGAAGCTTTCTTT	CASSAGVVSEAFF
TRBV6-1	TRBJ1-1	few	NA	TGTGCCAGCAGTGAAGCGAGGGGGACCTACACTGAAGCTTTCTTT	CASSEARGTYTEAFF
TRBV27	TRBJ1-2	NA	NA	TGTGCCAGCAGTTTATCCGCTCCCCCGGGACCCAAATTTGGCTACACCTTC	CASSLSAPPGPKFGYTF
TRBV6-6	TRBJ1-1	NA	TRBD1	TGTGCCAGCAGTTACTCGGGGGACAGGGGAGCCCTCGGAGCTTTCTTT	CASSYSGDRGALGAFF
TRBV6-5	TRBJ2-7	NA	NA	TGTGCCAGCAGTTACTTGGATAGCCTCTACGAGCAGTACTTC	CASSYLDSLYEQYF
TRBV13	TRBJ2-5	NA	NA	TGTGCCAGCAGCTTAGGGGACCCCCGGGAGACCCAGTACTTC	CASSLGDPRETQYF
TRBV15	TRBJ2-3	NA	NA	TGTGCCACCAGCAGATCGACAGGTGGCACAGATACGCAGTATTTT	CATSRSTGGTDTQYF
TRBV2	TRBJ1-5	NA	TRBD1	TGTGCCAGCAGGGACAGGGGGCTTCAGCCCCAGCATTTT	CASRDRGLQPQHF
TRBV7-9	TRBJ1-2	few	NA	TGTGCCAGCAGCTTCGGACAGACCTATGGCTACACCTTC	CASSFGQTYGYTF
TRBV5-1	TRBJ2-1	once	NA	TGCGCCAGCAGCTTGTATCCCAACAGCAATGAGCAGTTCTTC	CASSLYPNSNEQFF
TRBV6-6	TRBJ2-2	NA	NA	TGTGCCAGCACCGCCCTCACCGGGGAGCTGTTTTTT	CASTALTGELFF
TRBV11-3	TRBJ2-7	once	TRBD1	TGTGCCAGCAGCCCACAGGGACAGGGAGTCTACGAGCAGTACTTC	CASSPQGQGVYEQYF
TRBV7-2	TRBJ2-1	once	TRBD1	TGTGCCAGCAGCTTTGGACAGGGGGCTAATGAGCAGTTCTTC	CASSFGQGANEQFF
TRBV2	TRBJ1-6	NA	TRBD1	TGTGCCAGCGCCCTTGTCGGGACAGAAGATTCACCCCTCCACTTT	CASALVGTEDSPLHF
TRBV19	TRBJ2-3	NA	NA	TGTGCCAGTAGCGCTGAGATGTCTGCAAGCACAGATACGCAGTATTTT	CASSAEMSASTDTQYF
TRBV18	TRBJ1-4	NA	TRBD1	TGTGCCAGCTCAACCGAGACAGGGGGTAATGAAAAACTGTTTTTT	CASSTETGGNEKLFF
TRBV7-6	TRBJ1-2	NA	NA	TGTGCCAGCAGCTACAGGGAAGGAAACTATGGCTACACCTTC	CASSYREGNYGYTF
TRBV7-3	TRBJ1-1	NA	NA	TGTGCCAGCAGTTCCAGTCAGAACACTGAAGCTTTCTTT	CASSSSQNTEAFF
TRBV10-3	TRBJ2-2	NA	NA	TGTGCCATCAGTGAAGGATTAGGCGGAAACACCGGGGAGCTGTTTTTT	CAISEGLGGNTGELFF
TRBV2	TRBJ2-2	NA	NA	TGTGCCAGCAGTGATATTACCGACGACGGGGAGCTGTTTTTT	CASSDITDDGELFF
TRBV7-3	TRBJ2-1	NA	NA	TGTGCCAGCAGCCGCTCCGGGACCGGGTACAATGAGCAGTTCTTC	CASSRSGTGYNEQFF
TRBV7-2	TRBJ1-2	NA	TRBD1	TGTGCCAGCAGCTTAGCAGGGGGCCTCTATGGCTACACCTTC	CASSLAGGLYGYTF
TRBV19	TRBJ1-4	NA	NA	TGTGCCAGTAGTAAGGGGATTCTAAGGGAAAAACTGTTTTTT	CASSKGILREKLFF
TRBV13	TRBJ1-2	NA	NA	TGTGCCAGCAGGTTTACAGGGTTTGACTATGGCTACACCTTC	CASRFTGFDYGYTF
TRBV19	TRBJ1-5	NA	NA	TGTGCCAGTATGGGGGGGGGCTATCAGCCCCAGCATTTT	CASMGGGYQPQHF
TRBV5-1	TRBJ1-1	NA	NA	TGCGCCAGCAGCTTGGAGGAAGCTTACAAGACAGCTTTCTTT	CASSLEEAYKTAFF
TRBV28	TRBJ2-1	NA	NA	TGTGCCAGCAGTTTTGGAGGGGGGCCTTATAATGAGCAGTTCTTC	CASSFGGGPYNEQFF
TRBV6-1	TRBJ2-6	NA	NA	TGTGCCAGCAGTGAAGCGGGCTCTGGGGCCAACGTCCTGACTTTC	CASSEAGSGANVLTF
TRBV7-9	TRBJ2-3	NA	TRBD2	TGTGCCAGCAGCTTAGGACTAGCGGGGGTGGTAAATACGCAGTATTTT	CASSLGLAGVVNTQYF